A single sample is the source of the 28 T cell receptor beta chains below, sequenced in a study of OX40 agonist ivuxolimab in advanced cancers. Library preparation was by the immunoSEQ multiplex PCR assay. Sourced from immuneACCESS, this table was stored by TCRdb with only in-frame sequences that have V and J called. A share of the clones is absent; for the studies checked, an unresolved V gene accounts for under half, and the remainder has no known explanation. The sample table records around 80,000 clones; over 75% of these occur just once. The ten largest make up more than 0.5% of the sample. Material: CD4+ or CD8+ T cells sorted from blood, obtained in a trial of the OX40 agonist ivuxolimab. The receptors shown here come from an adult with an advanced solid tumor such as melanoma, head and neck, liver or kidney cancer.

This sequence joins TRBV5-1 and TRBJ1-6; 10 bases line up with TRBD1. V was pared by 3 bases and J by 8 bases, with 8 bases of the junction left unmatched. CDR3 size: 16 residues. Germline V CDR1 and CDR2: SGHRS, YFSETQ. The CDR3 region has the DNA TGCGCCAGCAGCTATAGCGGGACAGGGGTGGATTCACCCCTCCACTTT. This codes for CASSYSGTGVDSPLHF.

This clone was counted between two and nine times. The rearrangement uses TRBV11-2 and TRBJ2-7, with D uncertain. V lost 2 bases and J lost 0, with 8 bases in between. In germline, CDR1 is SGHAT, CDR2 FQNNGV. The CDR3 spans 14 residues. CDR3 nucleotide sequence: TGTGCCAGCAGCTTAAGTTTTCCCTCCTACGAGCAGTACTTC. Its translation is CASSLSFPSYEQYF. The full variable domain, with the rest looked up from reference TRBV11-2 and TRBJ2-7, is EAGVAQSPRYKIIEKRQSVAFWCNPISGHATLYWYQQILGQGPKLLIQFQNNGVVDDSQLPKDRFSAERLKGVDSTLKIQPAKLEDSAVYLCASSLSFPSYEQYFGPGTRLTVT.

This clone was observed once. The chain links TRBV10-3 to TRBJ2-7, with D possibly being TRBD2 (5 bases). With 6 bases removed from V and 7 bases from J, the gap between germline ends came to 10 bases. CDR1 ENHRY and CDR2 SYGVKD come from the germline V gene. This CDR3 comprises 11 residues. The CDR3 protein is CAIRSSGEQYF. CDR3 DNA sequence: TGTGCCATCAGAAGCTCGGGGGAGCAGTACTTC.

The genes are TRBV29-1 and TRBJ2-5; 11 nucleotides line up with TRBD2. J gave up 0 bases and V 4 bases, and 7 bases lay outside the gene matches. CDR3 length: 16 amino acids. The germline gives CDR1 SQVTM, CDR2 ANQGSEA. Here the CDR3 DNA reads TGCAGCGTTGGTCTAGCGGGGGGCCCTAACCAAGAGACCCAGTACTTC. The encoded protein is CSVGLAGGPNQETQYF. The complete variable domain, with remaining parts taken from reference TRBV29-1 and TRBJ2-5, reads SAVISQKPSRDICQRGTSLTIQCQVDSQVTMMFWYRQQPGQSLTLIATANQGSEATYESGFVIDKFPISRPNLTFSTLTVSNMSPEDSSIYLCSVGLAGGPNQETQYFGPGTRLLVL.

The chain couples TRBV10-1 to TRBJ1-5; possible D gene TRBD1, 5 bases. Trimming pared 6 bases from V and 3 bases from J, leaving 21 bases between. Germline assignment: CDR1 WNHNN and CDR2 SYGVQD (reference sequence). The CDR3 loop spans 17 amino acids. The DNA for the CDR3 is TGCGCCAGCAGGGAGGGGTGGGTACCCGGGGACAATCAGCCCCAGCATTTT. Translated: CASREGWVPGDNQPQHF.

The chain combines TRBV19 with TRBJ1-5; 7 bases align to TRBD1. Looked up from germline, CDR1 is LNHDA and CDR2 is SQIVND (reference sequence). The CDR3 spans 13 residues. J was trimmed by 7 bases and V by 7 bases; bases with no gene match: 7. CDR3 sequence: CASIPRGGQPQHF. CDR3 DNA: TGTGCCAGTATTCCCCGAGGGGGCCAGCCCCAGCATTTT.

V gene TRBV28 combines with J gene TRBJ1-2; no clear D. Germline assignment: CDR1 MDHEN and CDR2 SYDVKM. CDR3 length equals 13 residues. Trimming pared 9 bases from V and 0 bases from J, leaving 11 bases between. In DNA, the CDR3 is TGTGCCAGTTCCTCCGGAGCTAACTATGGCTACACCTTC. Translated, it gives CASSSGANYGYTF.

This chain uses TRBV23-1 with TRBJ1-1; D remains ambiguous. TRBV23-1 is designated an ORF whose function remains uncertain. CDR3 length: 14 amino acids. V lost 2 bases and J lost 3, with 10 bases in between. CDR3 in amino acids: CASSQIVRDTEAFF. In nucleotides, the CDR3 is TGCGCCAGCAGTCAAATTGTTCGGGACACTGAAGCTTTCTTT.

This clone showed up just once. This chain uses TRBV29-1 with TRBJ2-1; TRBD2 aligns across 8 bases. V gave up 5 bases and J gave up 7 bases; unmatched junction bases: 7. This CDR3 region has 13 residues. Germline-derived CDR1 and CDR2 are SQVTM and ANQGSEA. CDR3 in amino acids: CSVFVAGPNEQFF. In DNA form, the CDR3 reads TGCAGCGTTTTTGTAGCGGGGCCTAATGAGCAGTTCTTC.

The chain combines TRBV11-3 with TRBJ2-7, with D perhaps TRBD2 (5 bases). Germline V gene sequence: CDR1 SGHNT, CDR2 YENEEA. Trimming took 5 bases from V and 4 from J, leaving 12 bases between them. The CDR3 contains 13 residues. CDR3 protein: CASSARGTYEQYF. Written as DNA, the CDR3 is TGTGCCAGCAGCGCACGGGGAACGTACGAGCAGTACTTC.

The J gene is TRBJ2-2, the V gene TRBV21-1; the table calls TRBD1, which could not be checked here. TRBV21-1 is a pseudogene segment. The CDR3 extends over 15 amino acids. Written as DNA, the CDR3 is TGTGCCAGCACCGACAGGGGGAAAATCGCCGGGGAGCTGTTTTTT. Translating it yields CASTDRGKIAGELFF.

The genes are TRBV5-1 and TRBJ2-7; D uncertain. Germline lookup yields CDR1 SGHRS and CDR2 YFSETQ. The CDR3 is 16 amino acids. Trimming left V 4 bases short and J 1 base short, with 18 bases between. The CDR3 DNA reads TGCGCCAGCAGCCCCCTGACCGACGCCGTATCCTACGAGCAGTACTTC. Encoded protein: CASSPLTDAVSYEQYF.

The chain links TRBV4-1 to TRBJ2-3; D not resolved. The V end lost 0 bases, the J end lost 7 bases, and 8 bases lay between the germline ends. This CDR3 is 13 amino acids long. The V gene's germline CDR1 is MGHRA and CDR2 YSYEKL. CDR3 bases: TGCGCCAGCAGCCAAGATAAAGGGAATACGCAGTATTTT. Translation gives CASSQDKGNTQYF.

This clone was detected once. The chain links TRBV19 to TRBJ2-4; TRBD2 agrees at 8 bases. Trimming at V came to 3 bases and at J to 6 bases, leaving 10 bases not matched to a gene. CDR3 length: 16 residues. Germline CDR1 reads LNHDA; CDR2 reads SQIVND (reference sequence). CDR3 amino acids: CASSMEGGGRGNIQYF. CDR3 bases: TGTGCCAGTAGTATGGAGGGCGGGGGGCGCGGAAACATTCAGTACTTC.

The gene calls are TRBV2 and TRBJ1-3; TRBD1 matches 7 bases. Trimming removed 6 bases from V and 0 bases from J; junction bases left unmatched: 5. The CDR3 contains 15 residues. The germline V gene encodes CDR1 SNHLY and CDR2 FYNNEI. The CDR3 nucleotides are TGTGCCAGCAGCCCCGGGACAGCCTCTGGAAACACCATATATTTT. Its protein is CASSPGTASGNTIYF.

V and J are TRBV21-1 and TRBJ2-7; TRBD2 was called by the table and not checked on the DNA. TRBV21-1 is flagged as a pseudogene. The length of the CDR3 is 16 residues. The DNA of the CDR3 is TGTGCCAGCAGCCCCCCCGGGCCCTCCGGGGGGACCGAGCAGTACTTC. Translating it yields CASSPPGPSGGTEQYF.

A single count supports this clone. As DNA, the CDR3 is TGCGCCAGCAGCTTTGGGCGGACAGGGGAAAATTCACCCCTCCACTTT. Translated: CASSFGRTGENSPLHF. The chain joins TRBV5-1 to TRBJ1-6; 9 bases line up with TRBD1. Germline V lookup: CDR1 SGHRS, CDR2 YFSETQ. This CDR3 is built from 16 residues. V lost 2 bases, J lost 7 bases, and 7 bases stayed unmatched.

The chain links TRBV5-5 to TRBJ1-2; D is unclear. With 4 bases removed from V and 3 bases from J, the gap between germline ends came to 10 bases. There are 13 residues in the CDR3. From germline, CDR1 is SGHKS and CDR2 YYEKEE (reference sequence). The CDR3 DNA is TGTGCCAGCAGCCCGGAGGGATACTATGGCTACACCTTC. Translation: CASSPEGYYGYTF.

This sequence joins TRBV18 and TRBJ1-3; D may be TRBD1 (5 bases). The length of the CDR3 is 13 residues. Per the germline V gene, CDR1 is KGHSH and CDR2 is LQKENI. Trimming took 4 bases from V and 7 from J, leaving 11 bases between them. In nucleotides, the CDR3 is TGTGCCAGCTCACGACAGACGGGGAACACCATATATTTT. The encoded protein is CASSRQTGNTIYF.

V and J are TRBV18 and TRBJ1-2; D gene ambiguous. The CDR3 runs 15 residues. CDR1 KGHSH and CDR2 LQKENI come from the germline V gene. With 0 bases removed from V and 0 bases from J, the gap between germline ends came to 8 bases. CDR3 sequence reads: CASSPPNSANYGYTF. Written as DNA, the CDR3 is TGTGCCAGCTCACCACCTAATTCTGCTAACTATGGCTACACCTTC.

This clone was seen only a few times. This chain connects TRBV19 to TRBJ1-1, with D perhaps TRBD1 (6 bases). There are 14 residues in the CDR3. In germline, CDR1 is LNHDA, CDR2 SQIVND (reference sequence). Trimming pared 10 bases from V and 0 bases from J, leaving 15 bases between. The CDR3 loop is CATHQGSMNTEAFF. In DNA, the CDR3 is TGTGCCACCCACCAGGGGAGTATGAACACTGAAGCTTTCTTT. Looking up the rest from reference TRBV19 and TRBJ1-1 gives the full variable domain: DGGITQSPKYLFRKEGQNVTLSCEQNLNHDAMYWYRQDPGQGLRLIYYSQIVNDFQKGDIAEGYSVSREKKESFPLTVTSAQKNPTAFYLCATHQGSMNTEAFFGQGTRLTVV.

This rearrangement joins TRBV2 to TRBJ1-1; TRBD1 aligns across 9 bases. This CDR3 has 14 residues. Losses at the gene ends were 8 bases for V and 6 bases for J; bases not matched to a gene: 10. Germline V lookup: CDR1 SNHLY, CDR2 FYNNEI. CDR3: CASGDREGFAEAFF. The CDR3 DNA is TGTGCCAGCGGGGACAGGGAAGGATTTGCTGAAGCTTTCTTT.

This rearrangement joins TRBV5-6 to TRBJ1-4, with TRBD1 as a possible D gene (5 bases). V was trimmed by 5 bases and J by 0 bases, leaving 14 bases between them. Germline CDR1 reads SGHDT; CDR2 reads YYEEEE. This CDR3 comprises 16 residues. As DNA, the CDR3 is TGTGCCAGCAGAAAAACGGGGGATCCAACTAATGAAAAACTGTTTTTT. The encoded protein is CASRKTGDPTNEKLFF.

The chain combines TRBV5-1 with TRBJ1-3, with D perhaps matching TRBD1 (6 bases). The CDR3 contains 14 residues. Germline lookup yields CDR1 SGHRS and CDR2 YFSETQ. The V and J ends lost 4 bases and 8 bases respectively, with 16 bases between them. Written as DNA, the CDR3 is TGCGCCAGCAGCCCCGGACAGTCGGGGGACACCATATATTTT. Amino acid sequence: CASSPGQSGDTIYF.

This chain uses TRBV18 with TRBJ2-3; D unresolved. V was pared by 2 bases and J by 2 bases, with 8 bases between. The CDR3 runs 14 residues. The germline V gene encodes CDR1 KGHSH and CDR2 LQKENI. CDR3 sequence reads: CASSPGVPTDTQYF. In DNA form, the CDR3 reads TGTGCCAGCTCACCAGGAGTCCCCACAGATACGCAGTATTTT.

This sequence joins TRBV28 and TRBJ2-7, with D perhaps TRBD1 (5 bases). V was trimmed by 2 bases and J by 5 bases, leaving 7 bases between them. The CDR3 sequence is 12 residues long. Germline assignment: CDR1 MDHEN and CDR2 SYDVKM. The CDR3 DNA sequence: TGTGCCAGCAGTTTAATCAGGGACGAGCAGTACTTC. Protein product: CASSLIRDEQYF.

The chain combines TRBV7-4 with TRBJ2-7, with D perhaps matching TRBD2 (5 bases). The CDR3 totals 18 residues. Germline loops: CDR1 SGHVT, CDR2 SQSDAQ. V lost 5 bases, J lost 2 bases, and 25 bases lay in between. This CDR3 reads CASSPVSRIASRPYEQYF. CDR3 bases: TGTGCCAGCAGCCCCGTTAGTAGGATAGCGTCGAGACCCTACGAGCAGTACTTC.

The chain carries TRBV19 and TRBJ2-3; 12 bases are shared with TRBD2. After removal of 4 bases from V and 4 bases from J, the junction contained 9 bases not matched to a gene. CDR1 is LNHDA, CDR2 SQIVND, per germline (reference sequence). The CDR3 runs 17 residues. Here the CDR3 DNA reads TGTGCCAGTAGTAACAACCTAGCGGGAGGGCCCGCAGATACGCAGTATTTT. It encodes CASSNNLAGGPADTQYF.